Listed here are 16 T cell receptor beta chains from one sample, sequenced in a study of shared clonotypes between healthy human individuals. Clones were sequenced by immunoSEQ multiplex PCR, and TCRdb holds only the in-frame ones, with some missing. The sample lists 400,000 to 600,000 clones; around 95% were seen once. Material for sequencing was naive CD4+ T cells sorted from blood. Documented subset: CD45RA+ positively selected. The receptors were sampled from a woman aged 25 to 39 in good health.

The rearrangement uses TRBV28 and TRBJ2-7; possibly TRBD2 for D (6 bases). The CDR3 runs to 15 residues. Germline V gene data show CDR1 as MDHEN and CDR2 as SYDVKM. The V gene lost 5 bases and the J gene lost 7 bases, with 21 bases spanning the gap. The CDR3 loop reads CASSPPDRAGGEQYF. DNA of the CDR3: TGTGCCAGCAGTCCCCCGGACCGGGCCGGGGGTGAGCAGTACTTC.

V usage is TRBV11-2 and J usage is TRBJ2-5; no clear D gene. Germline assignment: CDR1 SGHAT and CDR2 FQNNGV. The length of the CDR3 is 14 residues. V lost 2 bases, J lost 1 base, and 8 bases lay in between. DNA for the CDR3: TGTGCCAGCAGCTTATGGGAAATCCAAGAGACCCAGTACTTC. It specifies CASSLWEIQETQYF.

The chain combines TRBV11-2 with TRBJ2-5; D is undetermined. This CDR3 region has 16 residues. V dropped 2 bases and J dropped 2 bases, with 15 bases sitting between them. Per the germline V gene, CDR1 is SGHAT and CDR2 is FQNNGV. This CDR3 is CASSLRRAGYQETQYF. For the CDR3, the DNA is TGTGCCAGCAGCTTACGAAGGGCAGGTTATCAAGAGACCCAGTACTTC. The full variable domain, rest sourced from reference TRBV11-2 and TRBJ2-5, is EAGVAQSPRYKIIEKRQSVAFWCNPISGHATLYWYQQILGQGPKLLIQFQNNGVVDDSQLPKDRFSAERLKGVDSTLKIQPAKLEDSAVYLCASSLRRAGYQETQYFGPGTRLLVL.

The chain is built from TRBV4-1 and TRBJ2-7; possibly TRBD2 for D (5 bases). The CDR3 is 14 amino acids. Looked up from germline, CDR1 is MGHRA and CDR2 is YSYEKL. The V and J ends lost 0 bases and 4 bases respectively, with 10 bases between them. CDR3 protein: CASSQDRGGYEQYF. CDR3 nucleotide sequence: TGCGCCAGCAGCCAAGATCGTGGAGGTTACGAGCAGTACTTC.

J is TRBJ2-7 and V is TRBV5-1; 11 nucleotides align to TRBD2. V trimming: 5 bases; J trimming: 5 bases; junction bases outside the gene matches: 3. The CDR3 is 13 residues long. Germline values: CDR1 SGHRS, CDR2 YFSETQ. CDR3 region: CASRTSGSHEQYF. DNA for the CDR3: TGCGCCAGCAGAACTAGCGGGAGCCACGAGCAGTACTTC.

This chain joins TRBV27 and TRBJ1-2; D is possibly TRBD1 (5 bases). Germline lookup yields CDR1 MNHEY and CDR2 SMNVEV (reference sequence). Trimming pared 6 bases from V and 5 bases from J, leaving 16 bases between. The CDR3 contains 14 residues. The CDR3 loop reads CASSRDGSDYGYTF. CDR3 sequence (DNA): TGTGCCAGCAGCCGGGACGGGTCGGATTATGGCTACACCTTC.

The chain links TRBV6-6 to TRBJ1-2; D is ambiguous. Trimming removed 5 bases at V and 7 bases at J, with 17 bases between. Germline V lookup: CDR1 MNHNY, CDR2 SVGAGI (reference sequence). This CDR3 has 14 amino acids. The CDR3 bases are TGTGCCAGCAGTCCCTCATGGCAGACCTCTGGCTACACCTTC. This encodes CASSPSWQTSGYTF.

The CDR3 region is CSVNGYTF. DNA of the CDR3: TGCAGCGTTAATGGCTACACCTTC. V and J are TRBV29-1 and TRBJ1-2; D is unclear. Germline-derived CDR1 and CDR2 are SQVTM and ANQGSEA. V was cut by 5 bases and J by 6 bases, with 1 base left in between. The CDR3 extends over 8 amino acids. Full variable domain (outside the CDR3, taken from reference TRBV29-1 and TRBJ1-2): SAVISQKPSRDICQRGTSLTIQCQVDSQVTMMFWYRQQPGQSLTLIATANQGSEATYESGFVIDKFPISRPNLTFSTLTVSNMSPEDSSIYLCSVNGYTFGSGTRLTVV.

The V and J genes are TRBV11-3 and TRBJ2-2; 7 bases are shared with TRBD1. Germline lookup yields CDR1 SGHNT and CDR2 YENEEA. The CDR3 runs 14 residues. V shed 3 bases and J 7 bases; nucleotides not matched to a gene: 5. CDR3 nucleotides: TGTGCCAGCAGCTTGGCAGGGGGTAACGGGGAGCTGTTTTTT. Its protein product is CASSLAGGNGELFF.

CDR3 residues: CASNPGTSGIYEQYF. The CDR3, as DNA: TGTGCCAGCAACCCTGGGACTAGCGGGATCTACGAGCAGTACTTC. The chain couples TRBV6-1 to TRBJ2-7; TRBD2 agrees at 13 bases. Germline assignment: CDR1 MNHNS and CDR2 SASEGT. The CDR3 sequence is 15 residues long. V gave up 7 bases and J gave up 3 bases; unmatched junction bases: 6.

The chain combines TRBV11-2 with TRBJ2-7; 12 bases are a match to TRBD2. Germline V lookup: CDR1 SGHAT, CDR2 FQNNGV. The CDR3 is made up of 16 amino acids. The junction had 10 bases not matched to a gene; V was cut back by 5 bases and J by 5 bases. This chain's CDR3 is CASSPTSSGRANEQYF. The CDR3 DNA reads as TGTGCCAGCAGCCCTACGTCTAGCGGGAGGGCCAACGAGCAGTACTTC.

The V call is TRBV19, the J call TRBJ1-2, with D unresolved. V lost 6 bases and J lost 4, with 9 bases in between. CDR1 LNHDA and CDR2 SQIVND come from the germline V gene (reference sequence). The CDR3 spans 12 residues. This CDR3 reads CASSTEFYGYTF. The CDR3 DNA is TGTGCCAGTAGCACAGAGTTCTATGGCTACACCTTC.

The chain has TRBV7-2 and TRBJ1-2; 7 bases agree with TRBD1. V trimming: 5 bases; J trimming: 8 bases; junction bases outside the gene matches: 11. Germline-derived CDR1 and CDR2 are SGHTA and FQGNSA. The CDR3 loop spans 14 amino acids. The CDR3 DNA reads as TGTGCCAGCAGCCCAGGGACAGCCTCGGGGGGCTACACCTTC. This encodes CASSPGTASGGYTF.

CDR3 protein: CASSQRTRGTDTQYF. CDR3 nucleotide sequence: TGTGCCAGCAGCCAGCGGACTAGGGGCACAGATACGCAGTATTTT. J is TRBJ2-3 and V is TRBV6-6, with 7 bases that match TRBD2. CDR3 size: 15 residues. Germline CDR1 and CDR2: MNHNY and SVGAGI (reference sequence). J was trimmed by 1 base and V by 6 bases; bases with no gene match: 7.

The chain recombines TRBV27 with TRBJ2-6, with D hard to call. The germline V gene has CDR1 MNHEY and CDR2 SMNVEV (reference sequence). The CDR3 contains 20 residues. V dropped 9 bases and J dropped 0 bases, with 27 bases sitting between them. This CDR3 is CASQAQSLTYPPSGANVLTF. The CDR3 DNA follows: TGTGCCAGTCAGGCACAAAGCCTCACCTACCCCCCCTCTGGGGCCAACGTCCTGACTTTC.

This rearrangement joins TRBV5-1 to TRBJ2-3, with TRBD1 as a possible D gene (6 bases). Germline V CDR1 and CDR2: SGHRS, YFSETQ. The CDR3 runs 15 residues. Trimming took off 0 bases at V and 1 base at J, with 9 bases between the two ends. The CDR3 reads CASSLDRARTDTQYF. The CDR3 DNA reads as TGCGCCAGCAGCTTGGACAGGGCCCGCACAGATACGCAGTATTTT.